This T cell receptor beta chain was identified in a study of Ad26.COV2.S vaccination and SARS-CoV-2 variants. The wider study: Intramuscular Ad26.COV2.S at 5x10^10 or 1x10^11 viral particles.

General study results and limits: Substantial breadth was reported for post-vaccination spike-specific CD8+ and CD4+ T cells.

CDR3 size: 16 residues. The V segment lost 3 bases and the J segment 4 bases; nucleotides outside the gene matches: 8. The germline V gene encodes CDR1 KGHSH and CDR2 LQKENI. The method was immunoSEQ multiplex PCR; TCRdb's version includes in-frame clones alone and lacks a portion of them. Of about 680,000 clones listed, about 90% are singletons. As concerns this clone: The antigen is undetermined.

Specified treatment: some 20 received Ad26.COV2.S at low or high dose, single or two shots; about 5 received placebo; per-sample allocation not given. Sampling took place 63 days after the first vaccine or placebo injection. It was Wuhan-strain SARS-CoV-2 spike that the Ad26 vaccine vector expressed. The TCR sequence derives from a person aged 18-65 years who received the Ad26.COV2.S COVID-19 vaccine or a placebo. This chain joins TRBV18 and TRBJ2-7, with 11 nucleotides matching TRBD2. The source was peripheral blood, collected in a trial of Ad26.COV2.S vaccine versus placebo. DNA of the CDR3: TGTGCCAGCTCACCCGCTACTAGCGGGAGCTCTTACGAGCAGTACTTC. Translated: CASSPATSGSSYEQYF.